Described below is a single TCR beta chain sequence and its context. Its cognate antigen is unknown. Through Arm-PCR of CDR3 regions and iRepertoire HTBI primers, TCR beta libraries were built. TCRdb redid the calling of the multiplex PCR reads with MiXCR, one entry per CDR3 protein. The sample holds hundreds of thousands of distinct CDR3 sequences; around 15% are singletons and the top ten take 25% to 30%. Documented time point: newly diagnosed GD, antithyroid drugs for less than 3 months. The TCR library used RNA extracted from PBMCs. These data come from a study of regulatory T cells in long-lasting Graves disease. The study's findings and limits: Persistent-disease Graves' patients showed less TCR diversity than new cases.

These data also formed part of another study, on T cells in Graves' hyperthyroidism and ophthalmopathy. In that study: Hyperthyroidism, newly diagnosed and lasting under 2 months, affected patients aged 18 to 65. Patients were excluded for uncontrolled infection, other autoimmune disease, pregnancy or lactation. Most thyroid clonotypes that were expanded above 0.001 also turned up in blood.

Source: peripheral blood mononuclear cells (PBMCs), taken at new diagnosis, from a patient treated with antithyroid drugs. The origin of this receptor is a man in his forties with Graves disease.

The CDR3 is CASSLARGQNTEAFF. The CDR3 coding sequence is TGCGCCAGCAGCTTGGCCCGAGGACAGAACACTGAAGCTTTCTTT. The chain has TRBV5-1 and TRBJ1-1; D might be TRBD1 (5 bases). Trimming shortened V by 0 bases and J by 1 base, and 10 bases separated the two germline ends. Germline V gives CDR1 SGHRS, CDR2 YFSETQ. There are 15 residues in the CDR3.